These 20 T cell receptor beta chains came from one sample sequenced in a study of T cells in tuberculosis. The assay was immunoSEQ multiplex PCR, and TCRdb's table has in-frame clones only and misses some. Seen here are more than 30,000 clones, about 94% observed once, and the top ten hold around an eighth. Source material: PBMCs. The receptors originated from a donor between 10 and 35 years old with latent tuberculosis or without tuberculosis infection. Some clones in this sample may be carry-over from other donors' samples.

DNA of the CDR3: TGTGCCAGCAGCGTAGATCCGGGTGAGGCGCAGTTCTTC. Amino acids: CASSVDPGEAQFF. V gene TRBV9 combines with J gene TRBJ2-1; D call uncertain. The CDR3 runs 13 residues. Germline V CDR1 and CDR2: SGDLS, YYNGEE. The V gene lost 0 bases and the J gene lost 12 bases, with 13 bases spanning the gap.

The J gene is TRBJ2-5, the V gene TRBV4-3, with 14 bases aligning to TRBD2. V shed 4 bases and J 3 bases; nucleotides not matched to a gene: 7. Germline values: CDR1 LGHNA, CDR2 YSLEER. The CDR3 is made up of 17 amino acids. The CDR3 loop is CASSPSGTSGGKETQYF. The CDR3 DNA is TGCGCCAGCAGCCCTTCCGGGACTAGCGGGGGAAAAGAGACCCAGTACTTC.

This chain joins TRBV16 and TRBJ1-5; D remains unclear. This CDR3 contains 16 residues. Trimming pared 3 bases from V and 9 bases from J, leaving 21 bases between. Germline V gene sequence: CDR1 KGHSY, CDR2 FQNENV. The chain's CDR3 is CASSQGKGRGSWPQHF. CDR3 nucleotide sequence: TGTGCCAGCAGCCAGGGTAAAGGGCGGGGATCTTGGCCCCAGCATTTT. The full variable domain, in which reference TRBV16 and TRBJ1-5 provide the parts outside the CDR3, is GEEVAQTPKHLVRGEGQKAKLYCAPIKGHSYVFWYQQVLKNEFKFLISFQNENVFDETGMPKERFSAKCLPNSPCSLEIQATKLEDSAVYFCASSQGKGRGSWPQHFGDGTRLSIL.

The chain uses TRBV5-1 and TRBJ1-4; perhaps TRBD1 as D (5 bases). V was clipped by 3 bases and J by 8 bases, with 14 bases between them. Germline loops: CDR1 SGHRS, CDR2 YFSETQ. The CDR3 contains 14 residues. CDR3 nucleotides: TGCGCCAGCAGCTCGGACAATTTAGGGGAAAAACTGTTTTTT. It codes for CASSSDNLGEKLFF.

The chain is built from TRBV7-9 and TRBJ2-7; 9 nucleotides line up with TRBD2. This CDR3 comprises 16 residues. Germline V gives CDR1 SEHNR, CDR2 FQNEAQ (reference sequence). The ends lost 5 bases at V and 0 bases at J; junction bases unmatched: 8. This CDR3 reads CASSLAGGDSSYEQYF. CDR3 bases: TGTGCCAGCAGCCTCGCGGGGGGGGACAGCTCCTACGAGCAGTACTTC.

The rearrangement uses TRBV7-2 and TRBJ2-3; 8 bases align to TRBD1. The ends lost 5 bases at V and 4 bases at J; junction bases unmatched: 11. CDR1 and CDR2 (germline): SGHTA, FQGNSA. The CDR3 runs 16 residues. The chain's CDR3 is CASSPTGAYNPDTQYF. The DNA of the CDR3 is TGTGCCAGCAGCCCGACAGGGGCGTATAATCCAGATACGCAGTATTTT.

The rearrangement links TRBV25-1 to TRBJ2-3, with D tentatively TRBD1 (6 bases). CDR1 MGHDK and CDR2 SYGVNS come from the germline V gene. Trimming removed 5 bases from V and 2 bases from J, with 17 bases in between. The CDR3 sequence is 16 residues long. The CDR3 DNA reads TGTGCCAGCAGTTCCGACAGGCCACTATCCACAGATACGCAGTATTTT. Residues: CASSSDRPLSTDTQYF.

The rearrangement links TRBV7-2 to TRBJ1-6; the D gene is possibly TRBD1 (6 bases). The CDR3 loop spans 15 amino acids. The ends were cut back, 3 bases at V and 5 bases at J, with 11 bases in the middle. From germline, CDR1 is SGHTA and CDR2 FQGNSA. CDR3 loop: CASSLGRGHNSPLHF. The CDR3 DNA is TGTGCCAGCAGCTTGGGCAGGGGCCATAATTCACCCCTCCACTTT.

The rearrangement uses TRBV6-5 and TRBJ1-5, with D perhaps TRBD1 (6 bases). This CDR3 region has 14 residues. From germline, CDR1 is MNHEY and CDR2 SVGAGI. V was cut by 11 bases and J by 3 bases, with 17 bases left in between. This CDR3 is CASASQGFNQPQHF. DNA for the CDR3: TGTGCCTCCGCCAGCCAGGGGTTCAATCAGCCCCAGCATTTT.

CDR3 sequence reads: CASSDWSGGAREQFF. CDR3 sequence (DNA): TGTGCCAGCAGTGATTGGAGCGGGGGGGCGAGGGAGCAGTTCTTC. The chain links TRBV6-4 to TRBJ2-1, with TRBD2 matching 10 bases. The J segment lost 10 bases and the V segment lost 3 bases, leaving 9 bases of the junction unmatched. This CDR3 is built from 15 residues. Germline V lookup: CDR1 MRHNA, CDR2 SNTAGT.

This chain uses TRBV2 with TRBJ1-2; D perhaps matches TRBD1 (5 bases). The CDR3 sequence is 13 residues long. The germline gives CDR1 SNHLY, CDR2 FYNNEI. The CDR3 spells CAGGLQGVSGYTF. The DNA of the CDR3 is TGTGCGGGGGGGTTGCAGGGAGTATCGGGCTACACCTTC.

The chain recombines TRBV14 with TRBJ2-3; D is possibly TRBD2 (5 bases). The germline V gene encodes CDR1 SGHDN and CDR2 FVKESK. V dropped 5 bases and J dropped 2 bases, with 14 bases sitting between them. The CDR3 is made up of 15 amino acids. The CDR3 nucleotides read TGTGCCAGCAGCACACTCGGGGTGAACACAGATACGCAGTATTTT. Translation: CASSTLGVNTDTQYF.

The V call is TRBV15, the J call TRBJ2-5, with D perhaps TRBD2 (5 bases). Trimming took off 0 bases at V and 5 bases at J, with 10 bases between the two ends. The CDR3 is made up of 14 amino acids. The V gene's germline CDR1 is LNHNV and CDR2 YYDKDF (reference sequence). CDR3 in amino acids: CATSRDVRDETQYF. As DNA, the CDR3 is TGTGCCACCAGCAGAGATGTGAGGGATGAGACCCAGTACTTC.

This chain joins TRBV4-3 and TRBJ1-6, with 9 bases matching TRBD1. Unmatched junction bases numbered 4, after V lost 0 bases and J lost 1 base. The CDR3 loop spans 18 amino acids. Germline V CDR1 and CDR2: LGHNA, YSLEER. The CDR3 DNA sequence: TGCGCCAGCAGCCAAGACCGAGGACAGGGGTCCTATAATTCACCCCTCCACTTT. Amino acids: CASSQDRGQGSYNSPLHF.

The CDR3 protein is CASVASSYEQYF. In nucleotides, the CDR3 is TGTGCCAGCGTCGCGAGTTCCTACGAGCAGTACTTC. The gene calls are TRBV11-2 and TRBJ2-7, with unresolved D. Germline values: CDR1 SGHAT, CDR2 FQNNGV. This CDR3 is built from 12 residues. V lost 8 bases and J lost 1, with 9 bases in between.

V and J are TRBV2 and TRBJ1-4; tentatively, D is TRBD1 (6 bases). CDR1 is SNHLY, CDR2 FYNNEI, per germline. Trimming pared 4 bases from V and 0 bases from J, leaving 12 bases between. CDR3 size: 16 residues. CDR3 nucleotide sequence: TGTGCCAGCAGTGGGACAGTAGGTGCAACTAATGAAAAACTGTTTTTT. Its translation is CASSGTVGATNEKLFF.

The chain uses TRBV4-1 and TRBJ2-3; D might be TRBD1 (5 bases). Looked up from germline, CDR1 is MGHRA and CDR2 is YSYEKL. With 4 bases removed from V and 3 bases from J, the gap between germline ends came to 17 bases. This CDR3 contains 16 residues. For the CDR3, the DNA is TGCGCCAGCAGCCGGAAGCAGGGTAGCAGGACAGATACGCAGTATTTT. It is translated as CASSRKQGSRTDTQYF.

The chain joins TRBV6-6 to TRBJ2-2, with TRBD1 as a possible D gene (5 bases). Germline V gives CDR1 MNHNY, CDR2 SVGAGI (reference sequence). CDR3 size: 15 residues. The germline V and J ends were trimmed by 5 bases and 1 base, with 11 bases remaining between them. DNA of the CDR3: TGTGCCAGCAGTCACGACAGAGAGAACACCGGGGAGCTGTTTTTT. Amino acid sequence: CASSHDRENTGELFF.

The J gene is TRBJ1-3, the V gene TRBV5-8, with D possibly TRBD1 on 6 matching bases. Germline lookup yields CDR1 SGHTS and CDR2 YDEGEE. Trimming shortened V by 5 bases and J by 0 bases, and 15 bases separated the two germline ends. The CDR3 loop spans 16 amino acids. CDR3 sequence reads: CASRISHRDSGNTIYF. CDR3 bases: TGTGCCAGCAGAATTTCACACAGGGACTCTGGAAACACCATATATTTT.

This clone occurred a few times. The chain combines TRBV5-6 with TRBJ2-1; D may be TRBD1 (5 bases). The CDR3 consists of 15 residues. Trimming pared 1 base from V and 7 bases from J, leaving 15 bases between. Germline V gene lookup returns CDR1 SGHDT and CDR2 YYEEEE. In DNA, the CDR3 is TGTGCCAGCAGCTTGTTACGAAGGACAAGGAATGAGCAGTTCTTC. Encoded protein: CASSLLRRTRNEQFF.